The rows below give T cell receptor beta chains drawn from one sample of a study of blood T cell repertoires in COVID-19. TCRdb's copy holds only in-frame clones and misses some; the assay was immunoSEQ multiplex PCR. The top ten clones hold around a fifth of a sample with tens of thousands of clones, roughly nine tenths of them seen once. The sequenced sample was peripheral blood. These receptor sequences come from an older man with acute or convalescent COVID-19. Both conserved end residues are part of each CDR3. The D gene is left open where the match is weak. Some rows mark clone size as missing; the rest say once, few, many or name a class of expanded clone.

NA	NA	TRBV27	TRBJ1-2	CASSLSFEGVSGGYTF	TGTGCCAGCAGTTTATCATTTGAAGGGGTTTCAGGGGGCTACACCTTC
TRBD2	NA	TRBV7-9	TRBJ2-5	CASSLTGGRLETQYF	TGTGCCAGCAGCTTAACGGGAGGGCGTTTGGAGACCCAGTACTTC
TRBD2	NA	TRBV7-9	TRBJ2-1	CASRSSGRIHEQFF	TGTGCCAGCAGATCTAGCGGGAGAATCCATGAGCAGTTCTTC
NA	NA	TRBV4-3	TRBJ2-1	CASSPYGVAGQNNEQFF	TGCGCCAGCAGCCCCTATGGGGTAGCGGGACAGAACAATGAGCAGTTCTTC
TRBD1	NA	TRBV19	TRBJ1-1	CASSILGTGEAFF	TGTGCCAGTAGTATTTTAGGGACAGGTGAAGCTTTCTTT
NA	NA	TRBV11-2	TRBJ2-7	CASSSTGFQYEQYF	TGTGCCAGCAGCTCAACAGGGTTTCAATACGAGCAGTACTTC
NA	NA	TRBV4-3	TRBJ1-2	CASSQDLLLPKYGYTF	TGCGCCAGCAGCCAAGATCTTCTCTTACCTAAATATGGCTACACCTTC
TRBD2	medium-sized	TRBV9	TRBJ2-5	CASSGGGGPQETQYF	TGTGCCAGCAGCGGCGGGGGGGGGCCCCAAGAGACCCAGTACTTC
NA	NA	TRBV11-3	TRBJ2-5	CASSLVGAETQYF	TGTGCCAGCAGCTTAGTGGGGGCAGAGACCCAGTACTTC
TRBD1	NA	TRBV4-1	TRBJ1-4	CASSRSGTGAANEKLFF	TGCGCCAGCAGCCGTTCCGGGACAGGGGCTGCGAATGAAAAACTGTTTTTT
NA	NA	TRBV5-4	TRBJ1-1	CASSLLGGYEAFF	TGTGCCAGCAGCTTGCTGGGGGGGTATGAAGCTTTCTTT
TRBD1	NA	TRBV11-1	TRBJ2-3	CASSLETGNLADTQYF	TGTGCCAGCAGTCTGGAGACAGGGAATTTGGCAGATACGCAGTATTTT
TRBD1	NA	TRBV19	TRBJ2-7	CASSDRAYSYEQYF	TGTGCCAGTTCGGACAGGGCATACTCCTACGAGCAGTACTTC
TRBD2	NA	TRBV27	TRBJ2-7	CASSLYGRAFYEQYF	TGTGCCAGCAGTTTATATGGGAGGGCGTTCTACGAGCAGTACTTC
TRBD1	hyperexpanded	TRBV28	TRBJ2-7	CASSSYITGGFNYEQYF	TGTGCCAGCAGTTCCTACATTACAGGGGGCTTCAACTACGAGCAGTACTTC
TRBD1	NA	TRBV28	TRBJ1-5	CASNRDRGTYQPQHF	TGTGCCAGCAACCGGGACAGGGGGACCTACCAGCCCCAGCATTTT
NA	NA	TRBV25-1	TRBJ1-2	CASSESGGDYGYTF	TGTGCCAGCAGTGAATCGGGGGGGGACTATGGCTACACCTTC
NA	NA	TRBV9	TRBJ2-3	CASSDQAPGSPDTQYF	TGTGCCAGCAGCGATCAAGCCCCGGGTTCTCCAGATACGCAGTATTTT
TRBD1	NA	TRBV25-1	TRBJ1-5	CASSEGQGDQPQHF	TGTGCCAGCAGTGAAGGACAGGGAGATCAGCCCCAGCATTTT
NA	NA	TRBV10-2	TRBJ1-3	CASSEFGPGLTGNTIYF	TGCGCCAGCAGTGAGTTCGGACCAGGGCTCACTGGAAACACCATATATTTT
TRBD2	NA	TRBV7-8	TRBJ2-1	CASSPGLAGGVGRVF	TGTGCCAGCAGCCCTGGACTAGCGGGAGGTGTCGGCCGGGTCTTC
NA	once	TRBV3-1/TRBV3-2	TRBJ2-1	CASSPTERSVSNEQFF	TGTGCCAGCAGCCCCACTGAGAGGAGTGTGTCCAATGAGCAGTTCTTC
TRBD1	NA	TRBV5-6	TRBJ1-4	CASSLWGQPNEKLFF	TGTGCCAGCAGCTTGTGGGGACAGCCTAATGAAAAACTGTTTTTT
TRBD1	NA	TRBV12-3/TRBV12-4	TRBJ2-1	CASRSQQGGEQFF	TGTGCCAGCAGATCCCAACAGGGGGGTGAGCAGTTCTTC
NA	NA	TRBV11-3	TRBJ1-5	CASNRPYRSQGRGNQPQHF	TGTGCCAGCAATCGGCCCTACCGATCACAGGGTAGGGGCAATCAGCCCCAGCATTTT
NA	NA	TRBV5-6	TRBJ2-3	CASSLRQDSSDTQYF	TGTGCCAGCAGCCTTCGACAGGATAGTTCAGATACGCAGTATTTT
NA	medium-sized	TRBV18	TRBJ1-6	CASSLDQGGNSPLHF	TGTGCCAGCTCCCTCGATCAGGGTGGTAATTCACCCCTCCACTTT
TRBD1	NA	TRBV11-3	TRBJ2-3	CASSPRTGMDTQYF	TGTGCCAGCAGCCCCCGGACAGGGATGGATACGCAGTATTTT
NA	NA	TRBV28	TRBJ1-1	CASCSLTGLGAMQAFF	TGTGCCTCCTGTTCTCTTACAGGGTTAGGGGCTATGCAAGCTTTCTTT
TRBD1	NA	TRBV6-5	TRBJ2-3	CASTQGSSTDTQYF	TGTGCCAGCACACAGGGGTCTAGCACAGATACGCAGTATTTT
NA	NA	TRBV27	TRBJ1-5	CASSSRWGGGQPQHF	TGTGCCAGCAGTTCCCGCTGGGGAGGGGGTCAGCCTCAGCATTTT
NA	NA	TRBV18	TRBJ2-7	CASSPVVGPSNEQYF	TGTGCCAGCTCACCCGTTGTTGGGCCCTCAAACGAGCAGTACTTC
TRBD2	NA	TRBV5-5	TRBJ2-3	CASSLLAGEDTQYF	TGTGCCAGCAGCTTACTAGCGGGGGAAGATACGCAGTATTTT
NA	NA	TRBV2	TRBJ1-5	CASSVERGNQPQHF	TGTGCCAGCAGTGTGGAGAGAGGCAATCAGCCCCAGCATTTT
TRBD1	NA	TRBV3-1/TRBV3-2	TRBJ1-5	CASSWGQGEGPQHF	TGTGCCAGCAGCTGGGGACAGGGGGAAGGGCCCCAGCATTTT
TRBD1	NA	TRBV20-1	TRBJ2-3	CSASEDRGKLGDTQYF	TGCAGTGCTAGTGAGGACAGGGGGAAGTTGGGAGATACGCAGTATTTT
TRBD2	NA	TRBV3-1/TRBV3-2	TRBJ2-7	CASSQDALAGSRQYF	TGTGCCAGCAGCCAAGATGCGCTAGCGGGGTCGCGGCAGTACTTC
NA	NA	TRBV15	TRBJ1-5	CATSTDRGQPQHF	TGTGCCACCAGCACCGATAGAGGACAGCCCCAGCATTTT
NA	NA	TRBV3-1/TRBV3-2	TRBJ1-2	CASSHTSYGYTF	TGTGCCAGCAGCCACACCAGCTATGGCTACACCTTC
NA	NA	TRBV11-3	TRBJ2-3	CASSFQGFADTQYF	TGTGCCAGCAGCTTTCAGGGGTTTGCAGATACGCAGTATTTT
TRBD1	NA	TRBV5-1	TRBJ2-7	CASSPAGTGGSYEQYF	TGCGCCAGCAGCCCAGCCGGGACAGGGGGCTCCTACGAGCAGTACTTC
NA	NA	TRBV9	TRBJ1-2	CASSVDSYGYTF	TGTGCCAGCAGCGTAGACAGCTATGGCTACACCTTC
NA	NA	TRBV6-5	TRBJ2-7	CASRSRWDTPYEQYF	TGTGCCAGCAGATCCCGATGGGACACCCCCTACGAGCAGTACTTC
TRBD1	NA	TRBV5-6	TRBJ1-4	CASSGTAVGKLFF	TGTGCCAGCAGCGGGACAGCTGTTGGAAAACTGTTTTTT
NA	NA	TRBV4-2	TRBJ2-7	CASSQERGFEQYF	TGTGCCAGCAGCCAAGAGAGAGGGTTCGAGCAGTACTTC
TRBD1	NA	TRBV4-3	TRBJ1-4	CASSQGLRQGGEKLFF	TGCGCCAGCAGCCAAGGGTTAAGACAGGGGGGTGAAAAACTGTTTTTT
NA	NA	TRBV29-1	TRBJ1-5	CSVAYGGEQPQHF	TGCAGCGTTGCTTACGGGGGAGAACAGCCCCAGCATTTT
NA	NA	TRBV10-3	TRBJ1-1	CAISVVGSPLDTEAFF	TGTGCCATCAGTGTTGTCGGGTCCCCCTTGGACACTGAAGCTTTCTTT
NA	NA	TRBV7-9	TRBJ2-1	CASSFGLQAGNEQFF	TGTGCCAGCAGCTTTGGCCTCCAGGCGGGGAATGAGCAGTTCTTC
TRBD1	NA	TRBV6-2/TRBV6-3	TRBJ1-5	CASSKPNTGGNQPQHF	TGTGCCAGCAGTAAACCTAACACAGGGGGCAATCAGCCCCAGCATTTT
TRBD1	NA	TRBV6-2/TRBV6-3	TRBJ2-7	CASSRRSGTGGSGGINEQYF	TGTGCCAGCAGCAGACGCTCCGGGACAGGGGGATCGGGGGGTATCAACGAGCAGTACTTC
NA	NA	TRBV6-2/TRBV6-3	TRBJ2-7	CASSKPYSYEQYF	TGTGCCAGCAGTAAACCCTACAGCTACGAGCAGTACTTC
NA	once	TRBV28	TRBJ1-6	CASRRAGANSPLHF	TGTGCCAGCAGAAGAGCGGGGGCTAATTCACCCCTCCACTTT
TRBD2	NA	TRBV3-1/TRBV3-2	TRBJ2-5	CASPREVQRTLGETQYF	TGTGCCAGCCCCCGGGAGGTTCAGCGCACCCTGGGAGAGACCCAGTACTTC
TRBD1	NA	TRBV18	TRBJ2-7	CASSLGTGGEQYF	TGTGCCAGCTCACTCGGGACAGGGGGCGAGCAGTACTTC
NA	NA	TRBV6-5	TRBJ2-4	CACGTSKNIQYF	TGTGCCTGCGGGACGTCCAAAAACATTCAGTACTTC
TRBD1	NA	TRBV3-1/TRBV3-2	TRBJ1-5	CASSQMTGSNQPQHF	TGTGCCAGCAGCCAAATGACAGGGTCAAATCAGCCCCAGCATTTT
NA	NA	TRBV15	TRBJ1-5	CATSERRDQPQHF	TGTGCCACCAGCGAACGGAGGGACCAGCCCCAGCATTTT
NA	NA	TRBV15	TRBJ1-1	CATSRDRDEAFF	TGTGCCACCAGCAGAGATCGGGATGAAGCTTTCTTT